These 27 T cell receptor beta chains share one sample of origin, sequenced in a study of Graves' ophthalmopathy and Graves' hyperthyroidism. The authors amplified TCR beta CDR3 regions, and they did so from RNA transcripts for repertoire sequencing. An opening RT-PCR round employed HTBI primers and preceded a second-round multiplex PCR. One entry per CDR3 protein, called by TCRdb with MiXCR from the multiplex PCR reads. The sample holds 680,000 or so distinct CDR3 sequences, 22% seen once. Input material: peripheral blood. The receptor source for this set is a young woman with stable Graves' hyperthyroidism. Some clones in this sample may be carry-over from other donors' samples.

This clonotype was seen a few times. The chain links TRBV28 to TRBJ1-5; D is undetermined. Germline assignment: CDR1 MDHEN and CDR2 SYDVKM. Trimming took 6 bases from V and 9 from J, leaving 21 bases between them. The CDR3 has 15 residues. Here the CDR3 DNA reads TGTGCCAGCAGCCCCTTTTTACGGGGAAGTCGGCCCCAGCATTTT. This encodes CASSPFLRGSRPQHF.

This clonotype was detected ten times or more. The rearrangement joins TRBV12-5 to TRBJ1-5; D remains ambiguous. The CDR3 extends over 15 amino acids. Germline-derived CDR1 and CDR2 are LGHNT and FRNRAP. Trimming stripped 1 base from V and 7 bases from J, with 14 bases between. CDR3 sequence (DNA): TGTGCTAGTGGTTTGGGATATTCCGGCGGGCAGCCCCAGCATTTT. Translation gives CASGLGYSGGQPQHF.

This clonotype showed up many times. V usage is TRBV20-1 and J usage is TRBJ2-7, with 12 bases fitting TRBD1. The CDR3 loop spans 14 amino acids. The germline V gene encodes CDR1 DFQATT and CDR2 SNEGSKA (reference sequence). Unmatched junction bases numbered 4, after V lost 0 bases and J lost 7 bases. The CDR3: CSAREGQGAFEQYF. CDR3 coding DNA: TGCAGTGCTAGAGAGGGACAGGGGGCGTTTGAGCAGTACTTC.

On this clonotype itself: A much larger clonotype is one base distant, so this may be a read error. The V call is TRBV28, the J call TRBJ2-4; D unresolved. The end of the DNA aligns better with TRBJ2-1, so the J call may be wrong. Germline lookup yields CDR1 MDHEN and CDR2 SYDVKM. The CDR3 covers 13 residues. The CDR3 DNA sequence: TGTGCCAGCAGCAGAGCCCCCAAAAACATTCAGTTCTTC. It encodes CASSRAPKNIQFF.

This clonotype was detected many times. This chain joins TRBV12-3 or TRBV12-4 and TRBJ1-3; no clear D gene. The CDR3 spans 15 residues. Trimming shortened V by 6 bases and J by 0 bases, and 12 bases separated the two germline ends. CDR3 bases: TGTGCCAGCAGCAAAATACTCGCCTCTGGAAACACCATATATTTT. It encodes CASSKILASGNTIYF.

This clonotype was picked up one time. V is TRBV12-3 or TRBV12-4 and J is TRBJ1-5; D is unresolved. V shed 4 bases and J shed 3 bases, with 7 bases lying between them. There are 13 residues in the CDR3. CDR3 in amino acids: CASSYEVNQPQHF. The CDR3 region has the DNA TGTGCCAGCAGTTACGAGGTCAATCAGCCCCAGCATTTT.

This rearrangement joins TRBV30 to TRBJ1-6, with 9 bases matching TRBD1. CDR1 and CDR2 (germline): GTSNPN, SVGIG (reference sequence). CDR3 size: 13 residues. With V trimmed by 7 bases and J by 5 bases, 3 bases remained unmatched. CDR3 sequence: CAFRTGDNSPLHF. The CDR3 DNA is TGTGCCTTCCGGACAGGGGATAATTCACCCCTCCACTTT. Full variable domain (remainder filled in from reference TRBV30 and TRBJ1-6): SQTIHQWPATLVQPVGSPLSLECTVEGTSNPNLYWYRQAAGRGLQLLFYSVGIGQISSEVPQNLSASRPQDRQFILSSKKLLLSDSGFYLCAFRTGDNSPLHFGNGTRLTVT.

The chain couples TRBV4-1 to TRBJ1-1; a possible D gene is TRBD1 (5 bases). Trimming shortened V by 3 bases and J by 1 base, and 12 bases separated the two germline ends. The CDR3 has 15 residues. Germline assignment: CDR1 MGHRA and CDR2 YSYEKL. For the CDR3, the DNA is TGCGCCAGCAGCCAGGACCATCAGGGGAACACTGAAGCTTTCTTT. As protein: CASSQDHQGNTEAFF.

This clonotype was observed at least ten times. This sequence joins TRBV7-9 and TRBJ2-4; a possible D gene is TRBD1 (6 bases). Trimming left V 4 bases short and J 1 base short, with 17 bases between. This CDR3 spans 17 amino acids. Germline V gene lookup returns CDR1 SEHNR and CDR2 FQNEAQ (reference sequence). The DNA for the CDR3 is TGTGCCAGCAGCTCCACACAGGGTAATAGTGCCAAAAACATTCAGTACTTC. Its protein product is CASSSTQGNSAKNIQYF.

The CDR3 DNA follows: TGCAGTGCTTATGGACTAGCGGGACTATTAGAGACCCAGTACTTC. This sequence encodes CSAYGLAGLLETQYF. V is TRBV20-1 and J is TRBJ2-5; 12 bases line up with TRBD2. Germline CDR1 is DFQATT and CDR2 is SNEGSKA (reference sequence). Trimming took 5 bases from V and 4 from J; bases not matched to a gene: 8. This CDR3 has 15 amino acids.

There are many counts of this clonotype. The chain couples TRBV6-5 to TRBJ2-5, with D possibly being TRBD1 or TRBD2 (5 bases each). V was trimmed by 2 bases and J by 9 bases, leaving 13 bases between them. Germline V gene lookup returns CDR1 MNHEY and CDR2 SVGAGI. This CDR3 region has 13 residues. This CDR3 reads CASSYGLAGSQYF. DNA for the CDR3: TGTGCCAGCAGTTACGGCCTAGCAGGGTCCCAGTACTTC.

This clonotype showed up many times. The V gene is TRBV19, the J gene TRBJ1-6, with 12 bases matching TRBD1. Germline CDR1 reads LNHDA; CDR2 reads SQIVND (reference sequence). The CDR3 has 15 residues. J gave up 9 bases and V 7 bases, and 7 bases lay outside the gene matches. CDR3 in amino acids: CASTPWGQGASPLHF. CDR3 nucleotide sequence: TGTGCCAGTACCCCTTGGGGACAGGGGGCTTCACCCCTCCACTTT.

The chain combines TRBV28 with TRBJ1-3; D is unresolved. Germline-derived CDR1 and CDR2 are MDHEN and SYDVKM. The V end lost 2 bases, the J end lost 0 bases, and 8 bases lay between the germline ends. CDR3 size: 15 residues. CDR3: CASSLSPSSGNTIYF. CDR3 DNA sequence: TGTGCCAGCAGTTTAAGCCCGAGCTCTGGAAACACCATATATTTT.

This clonotype appeared many times. The V and J genes are TRBV2 and TRBJ2-7; D is ambiguous. The CDR3 length is 14 residues. CDR1 is SNHLY and CDR2 is FYNNEI in the germline V gene. V lost 0 bases and J lost 0, with 6 bases in between. CDR3 amino acids: CASSEARVSYEQYF. CDR3 DNA sequence: TGTGCCAGCAGTGAAGCGCGCGTCTCCTACGAGCAGTACTTC.

V usage is TRBV11-2 and J usage is TRBJ2-2; 11 nucleotides line up with TRBD2. Germline values: CDR1 SGHAT, CDR2 FQNNGV. This CDR3 region has 16 residues. Trimming at V came to 5 bases and at J to 8 bases, leaving 10 bases not matched to a gene. Here the CDR3 DNA reads TGTGCCAGCAGCCCTACCCTAGCGGGGGGTTCTGGGGAGCTGTTTTTT. As protein: CASSPTLAGGSGELFF.

Note on this clonotype: At one end the junction does not follow the germline gene, possibly because of a read error. This chain links TRBV4-1 with TRBJ1-3, with D uncertain. The germline V gene encodes CDR1 MGHRA and CDR2 YSYEKL. The CDR3 runs 17 residues. CDR3 nucleotide sequence: TGCGCCAGCAGCCAAGATGTCCCGGGAAGCTCTGTAAACACCATATATTTT. Protein product: CASSQDVPGSSVNTIYF.

The chain is built from TRBV29-1 and TRBJ1-2; no reliable D call. CDR3 size: 12 residues. Trimming removed 4 bases at V and 7 bases at J, with 13 bases between. Germline loops: CDR1 SQVTM, CDR2 ANQGSEA. The CDR3 coding sequence is TGCAGCGTTGGCCTTCCCGGGCTTGGCTACACCTTC. Encoded protein: CSVGLPGLGYTF.

J is TRBJ2-5 and V is TRBV11-3; TRBD1 might be the D (5 bases). The CDR3 is 12 residues long. Germline V gives CDR1 SGHNT, CDR2 YENEEA. Between the trimmed V and J ends, which lost 5 bases and 10 bases, there was a span of 14 bases. DNA for the CDR3: TGTGCCAGCAGCCACCAGCCAGGGCTCCAGTACTTC. Protein: CASSHQPGLQYF.

In DNA form, the CDR3 reads TGCGCCAGCAGCTTGATACAGGGGGAGACCCAGTACTTC. Translation gives CASSLIQGETQYF. The rearrangement links TRBV5-1 to TRBJ2-5; TRBD1 matches at 7 bases. Unmatched junction bases numbered 2, after V lost 1 base and J lost 5 bases. The CDR3 runs 13 residues. Germline CDR1 and CDR2: SGHRS and YFSETQ.

This clonotype was detected ten times or more. The chain is built from TRBV11-2 and TRBJ1-1; 10 positions match TRBD1. CDR1 and CDR2 from the germline V gene are SGHAT and FQNNGV. The CDR3 covers 15 residues. The ends lost 6 bases at V and 0 bases at J; junction bases unmatched: 4. For the CDR3, the DNA is TGTGCCAGCAGTCGGGACAGGGGACTGAACACTGAAGCTTTCTTT. This codes for CASSRDRGLNTEAFF.

Ten or more counts support this clonotype. This chain joins TRBV6-1 and TRBJ1-1; 8 nucleotides match TRBD1. This CDR3 has 13 residues. V was clipped by 6 bases and J by 4 bases; unmatched bases: 4. Germline V CDR1 and CDR2: MNHNS, SASEGT. CDR3 sequence: CASSRTGGTEAFF. The CDR3 nucleotides are TGTGCCAGCAGCAGAACAGGGGGCACTGAAGCTTTCTTT.

Ten or more counts support this clonotype. The chain combines TRBV7-9 with TRBJ1-6, with a weak D call TRBD1 (6 bases). The V gene lost 5 bases and the J gene lost 9 bases, with 17 bases spanning the gap. The CDR3 sequence is 15 residues long. Per germline, CDR1 SEHNR and CDR2 FQNEAQ (reference sequence). CDR3 sequence: CASSPMTGGGSPLHF. In DNA, the CDR3 is TGTGCCAGCAGCCCAATGACAGGTGGAGGTTCACCCCTCCACTTT.

This clonotype was counted many times. The rearrangement joins TRBV6-5 to TRBJ1-1, with D possibly TRBD1 on 6 matching bases. This CDR3 is 15 amino acids long. V was pared by 0 bases and J by 1 base, with 9 bases between. Germline loops: CDR1 MNHEY, CDR2 SVGAGI. The CDR3 sequence: CASSYSRGANTEAFF. Here the CDR3 DNA reads TGTGCCAGCAGTTACTCGCGGGGGGCGAACACTGAAGCTTTCTTT.

The V gene is TRBV7-2, the J gene TRBJ1-1; TRBD1 agrees at 7 bases. Germline CDR1 and CDR2: SGHTA and FQGNSA. Trimming took 5 bases from V and 7 from J; bases not matched to a gene: 10. This CDR3 contains 14 residues. CDR3 in amino acids: CASSDDRVGGEAFF. CDR3 bases: TGTGCCAGCAGCGACGACAGGGTGGGGGGTGAAGCTTTCTTT.

A remark on this clonotype: At one end, the junction sequence differs from germline, possibly due to a read error. This chain links TRBV6-5 with TRBJ1-3; 7 nucleotides match TRBD1. Germline V gene data show CDR1 as MNHEY and CDR2 as SVGAGI. The length of the CDR3 is 14 residues. The CDR3 nucleotides are TGTGCCAGCAGTTACGGACAGGAAGGAAACACCATATATTTC. Translating it yields CASSYGQEGNTIYF.

This clonotype came up once. The chain carries TRBV28 and TRBJ1-1; 8 nucleotides align to TRBD1. Germline V gives CDR1 MDHEN, CDR2 SYDVKM. V lost 7 bases and J lost 4; bases outside the gene matches: 14. The CDR3 has 16 amino acids. The CDR3 coding sequence is TGTGCCAGCACCGCCCGGACAGGGTGGGATAGCACTGAAGCTTTCTTT. Residues: CASTARTGWDSTEAFF.

This clonotype has just a few counts. The chain couples TRBV19 to TRBJ1-6, with TRBD1 matching 7 bases. Germline CDR1 reads LNHDA; CDR2 reads SQIVND (reference sequence). CDR3 length: 17 amino acids. With V trimmed by 4 bases and J by 9 bases, 15 bases remained unmatched. The CDR3 DNA reads TGTGCCAGTAGTACTAGGGACAGCGGCCTGGGAATTTCACCCCTCCACTTT. Amino acids: CASSTRDSGLGISPLHF.